One sample yielded the 27 T cell receptor beta chains listed below, sequenced in a study of human versus mouse CDR3 diversity and MHC coevolution. TCRdb keeps only in-frame clones here, not all; method: immunoSEQ multiplex PCR. Of 80,000 or so clones in the sample, just under 95% are singletons; the top ten hold about 1.5%. Sequencing input: naive CD4+ T cells from blood. Subset reported: CD45RO-negative CD62L-positive naive CD4 T cells. Source of these receptors: a person aged 30 to 69 in good health.

The chain links TRBV7-2 to TRBJ2-2, with TRBD2 identical over 7 bases. CDR1 and CDR2 from the germline V gene are SGHTA and FQGNSA. V lost 1 base to trimming and J lost 7 bases; unmatched junction nucleotides: 6. The CDR3 consists of 15 residues. This CDR3 is CASSLVAGVVGELFF. CDR3 DNA: TGTGCCAGCAGCTTAGTGGCGGGGGTCGTCGGGGAGCTGTTTTTT.

A single count supports this clone. The chain has TRBV11-3 and TRBJ1-2; unclear D gene. The germline V and J ends were trimmed by 2 bases and 6 bases, with 16 bases remaining between them. The CDR3 runs 15 residues. Germline lookup yields CDR1 SGHNT and CDR2 YENEEA. The CDR3 reads CASSLKRRSRDGYTF. For the CDR3, the DNA is TGTGCCAGCAGCTTAAAACGTAGATCGAGGGATGGCTACACCTTC.

V usage is TRBV6-6 and J usage is TRBJ2-7; 8 bases fit TRBD1. The CDR3 is made up of 15 amino acids. Germline V gene data show CDR1 as MNHNY and CDR2 as SVGAGI (reference sequence). Trimming removed 0 bases from V and 2 bases from J; junction bases left unmatched: 3. Here the CDR3 DNA reads TGTGCCAGCAGTTACTCCGGACAGGGAACCTACGAGCAGTACTTC. Amino acid sequence: CASSYSGQGTYEQYF.

This chain joins TRBV9 and TRBJ2-7; 9 bases are shared with TRBD2. Per the germline V gene, CDR1 is SGDLS and CDR2 is YYNGEE. Trimming at V came to 0 bases and at J to 5 bases, leaving 0 bases not matched to a gene. The CDR3 length is 13 residues. CDR3: CASSVGLADEQYF. In DNA form, the CDR3 reads TGTGCCAGCAGCGTAGGACTAGCGGACGAGCAGTACTTC.

The chain carries TRBV7-9 and TRBJ1-1; no clear D gene. This CDR3 comprises 14 residues. Germline lookup yields CDR1 SEHNR and CDR2 FQNEAQ (reference sequence). The V gene lost 0 bases and the J gene lost 2 bases, with 7 bases spanning the gap. The CDR3 sequence: CASSLAHPNTEAFF. In DNA form, the CDR3 reads TGTGCCAGCAGCTTAGCACACCCTAACACTGAAGCTTTCTTT.

This chain connects TRBV7-3 to TRBJ2-7; 15 bases map to TRBD2. CDR1 and CDR2 (germline): SGHTA, FQGTGA. With V trimmed by 6 bases and J by 6 bases, 18 bases remained unmatched. CDR3 size: 19 residues. The CDR3 DNA is TGTGCCAGCAGTCCCACCCCGGGACTAGCGGGAGGACCTCCGGGCGAGCAGTACTTC. This encodes CASSPTPGLAGGPPGEQYF.

This clone appeared a single time. The chain carries TRBV5-1 and TRBJ2-2; TRBD1 aligns across 8 bases. The CDR3 runs 16 residues. With 4 bases clipped from V and 3 bases from J, the junction kept 8 bases outside the gene matches. The germline V gene has CDR1 SGHRS and CDR2 YFSETQ. The CDR3 DNA is TGCGCCAGCAGCGAACGGACAGGGTCCCACACCGGGGAGCTGTTTTTT. It specifies CASSERTGSHTGELFF.

The V gene is TRBV6-1, the J gene TRBJ2-3; D uncertain. Germline V gene lookup returns CDR1 MNHNS and CDR2 SASEGT. V was shortened by 3 bases and J by 2 bases, with 12 bases between the two germline ends. This CDR3 region has 15 residues. CDR3 in DNA: TGTGCCAGCAGTGAGAGTATCGGTTTCACAGATACGCAGTATTTT. Residues: CASSESIGFTDTQYF.

The chain recombines TRBV9 with TRBJ1-1; D gene ambiguous. Germline assignment: CDR1 SGDLS and CDR2 YYNGEE. The CDR3 has 17 amino acids. V dropped 0 bases and J dropped 4 bases, with 19 bases sitting between them. The chain's CDR3 is CASSVDPSEGMLTEAFF. CDR3 bases: TGTGCCAGCAGCGTAGACCCGTCGGAGGGTATGCTCACTGAAGCTTTCTTT.

This clone has just one count. CDR3 coding DNA: TGTGCCAGTAGTATAGTTGGCAGCACTGAAGCTTTCTTT. This encodes CASSIVGSTEAFF. The rearrangement uses TRBV19 and TRBJ1-1, with D unresolved. Germline CDR1 is LNHDA and CDR2 is SQIVND (reference sequence). Between the trimmed V and J ends, which lost 1 base and 4 bases, there was a span of 7 bases. The CDR3 covers 13 residues.

CDR3 sequence reads: CSVMTGTNNQPQHF. In nucleotides, the CDR3 is TGCAGCGTAATGACAGGGACGAACAATCAGCCCCAGCATTTT. The chain uses TRBV29-1 and TRBJ1-5, with 7 bases lining up with TRBD1. CDR3 size: 14 residues. Germline V gene lookup returns CDR1 SQVTM and CDR2 ANQGSEA. V was clipped by 6 bases and J by 3 bases; unmatched bases: 8.

CDR3 sequence (DNA): TGTGCCAGCAGCCAGGGACTAGCGGGGCCCTTGGAGACCCAGTACTTC. Translated: CASSQGLAGPLETQYF. The rearrangement joins TRBV5-4 to TRBJ2-5; 13 positions agree with TRBD2. Germline assignment: CDR1 SGHNT and CDR2 YYREEE (reference sequence). This CDR3 comprises 16 residues. J lost 5 bases, V lost 4 bases, and 8 bases had no gene match.

The chain links TRBV4-3 to TRBJ2-3; 7 bases are shared with TRBD2. Germline V lookup: CDR1 LGHNA, CDR2 YSLEER. The V and J ends lost 4 bases and 0 bases, in that order; junction bases with no gene match: 7. CDR3 length: 16 amino acids. This CDR3 reads CASSPRGGSSTDTQYF. CDR3 sequence (DNA): TGCGCCAGCAGCCCCCGGGGAGGGAGTAGCACAGATACGCAGTATTTT.

This sequence joins TRBV27 and TRBJ1-2; 8 bases align to TRBD1. J gave up 4 bases and V 3 bases, and 10 bases lay outside the gene matches. The CDR3 extends over 16 amino acids. Germline CDR1 MNHEY, CDR2 SMNVEV (reference sequence). The CDR3 region is CASSFTGPRGLYGYTF. CDR3 in DNA: TGTGCCAGCAGTTTCACGGGACCCAGGGGGCTCTATGGCTACACCTTC.

V gene TRBV28 combines with J gene TRBJ1-4, with D unclear. The germline V gene encodes CDR1 MDHEN and CDR2 SYDVKM. The CDR3 totals 14 residues. Deletions cut 6 bases from V and 7 bases from J, with 15 bases between. The DNA for the CDR3 is TGTGCCAGCAGCCGGGAACAGCGAAGTGAAAAACTGTTTTTT. The encoded protein is CASSREQRSEKLFF. Filled out from reference TRBV28 and TRBJ1-4, the complete variable domain reads DVKVTQSSRYLVKRTGEKVFLECVQDMDHENMFWYRQDPGLGLRLIYFSYDVKMKEKGDIPEGYSVSREKKERFSLILESASTNQTSMYLCASSREQRSEKLFFGSGTQLSVL.

The chain employs TRBV7-2 and TRBJ2-3; TRBD2 agrees at 8 bases. The CDR3 spans 14 residues. Trimming took 5 bases from V and 0 from J; bases not matched to a gene: 1. Germline V CDR1 and CDR2: SGHTA, FQGNSA. The CDR3 DNA follows: TGTGCCAGCAGCCGCGGGGGGAGCACAGATACGCAGTATTTT. Its protein product is CASSRGGSTDTQYF.

This chain links TRBV15 with TRBJ2-1; D remains ambiguous. Germline V lookup: CDR1 LNHNV, CDR2 YYDKDF (reference sequence). V gave up 5 bases and J gave up 0 bases, with 14 bases separating them. This CDR3 contains 16 residues. The CDR3 loop is CATSSRRRNSYNEQFF. The CDR3 DNA reads as TGTGCCACCAGCTCTCGGAGACGCAACTCCTACAATGAGCAGTTCTTC.

The rearrangement joins TRBV19 to TRBJ1-1; D ambiguous. Per germline, CDR1 LNHDA and CDR2 SQIVND (reference sequence). The CDR3 length is 14 residues. Trimming took off 6 bases at V and 6 bases at J, with 17 bases between the two ends. The CDR3 DNA follows: TGTGCCAGTAGGGTGGATCGACTCACTTCTGAAGCTTTCTTT. Translated: CASRVDRLTSEAFF.

The rearrangement links TRBV4-3 to TRBJ1-4, with D perhaps TRBD1 (6 bases). CDR1 is LGHNA and CDR2 is YSLEER in the germline V gene. This CDR3 region has 18 residues. Between the trimmed V and J ends, which lost 0 bases and 2 bases, there was a span of 16 bases. The CDR3 coding sequence is TGCGCCAGCAGCCAAGATTTGGGCAGGGGAGTGACTAATGAAAAACTGTTTTTT. Its protein product is CASSQDLGRGVTNEKLFF.

The gene calls are TRBV7-6 and TRBJ2-2, with 7 positions matching TRBD2. The CDR3 extends over 17 amino acids. V lost 0 bases to trimming and J lost 3 bases; unmatched junction nucleotides: 7. CDR1 is SGHVS, CDR2 FNYEAQ, per germline. The CDR3 bases are TGTGCCAGCAGCTTAGCGGGTCGCGGGGGTTACACCGGGGAGCTGTTTTTT. It is translated as CASSLAGRGGYTGELFF.

The chain uses TRBV7-2 and TRBJ2-3; 8 bases map to TRBD1. Unmatched junction bases numbered 9, after V lost 5 bases and J lost 5 bases. Germline V gene sequence: CDR1 SGHTA, CDR2 FQGNSA. CDR3 length equals 15 residues. The CDR3 bases are TGTGCCAGCAGCCCTAACGGACAGGGTGTAGATACGCAGTATTTT. This translates into CASSPNGQGVDTQYF.

This chain connects TRBV6-1 to TRBJ1-2; D perhaps matches TRBD1 (5 bases). CDR1 and CDR2 from the germline V gene are MNHNS and SASEGT. V lost 5 bases and J 1 base, leaving 11 bases between the germline ends. The CDR3 has 14 residues. CDR3 protein: CASSYGADNYGYTF. CDR3 sequence (DNA): TGTGCCAGCAGTTATGGGGCAGATAACTATGGCTACACCTTC.

The chain combines TRBV27 with TRBJ2-7; weak D call: TRBD2 (5 bases). Trimming cost V 3 bases and J 5 bases, with 17 bases left between them. Germline lookup yields CDR1 MNHEY and CDR2 SMNVEV (reference sequence). The CDR3 is 15 amino acids. In DNA, the CDR3 is TGTGCCAGCAGTTTGAGCGGAATCGTTGGAAACGAGCAGTACTTC. It codes for CASSLSGIVGNEQYF.

The chain couples TRBV11-2 to TRBJ1-1; no firm D call. CDR3 length: 16 amino acids. V dropped 1 base and J dropped 4 bases, with 16 bases sitting between them. The germline V gene has CDR1 SGHAT and CDR2 FQNNGV. The CDR3 region is CASSLAWSFPGTEAFF. Here the CDR3 DNA reads TGTGCCAGCAGCTTAGCCTGGTCATTTCCCGGCACTGAAGCTTTCTTT. Full variable domain (rest looked up from reference TRBV11-2 and TRBJ1-1): EAGVAQSPRYKIIEKRQSVAFWCNPISGHATLYWYQQILGQGPKLLIQFQNNGVVDDSQLPKDRFSAERLKGVDSTLKIQPAKLEDSAVYLCASSLAWSFPGTEAFFGQGTRLTVV.

The chain is built from TRBV11-2 and TRBJ2-2, with 7 bases aligning to TRBD1. This CDR3 contains 14 residues. Per the germline V gene, CDR1 is SGHAT and CDR2 is FQNNGV. V shed 5 bases and J 5 bases; nucleotides not matched to a gene: 5. CDR3 nucleotides: TGTGCCAGCAGCCGCTCGACAGGGACCGGGGAGCTGTTTTTT. Residues: CASSRSTGTGELFF.

CDR3 sequence reads: CASSPPSRGSFYGYTF. The CDR3, as DNA: TGTGCCAGCAGCCCTCCGTCAAGGGGATCATTCTATGGCTACACCTTC. The chain recombines TRBV7-8 with TRBJ1-2; TRBD1 is a possible D gene (5 bases). Germline CDR1 is SGHVS and CDR2 is FQNEAQ. The CDR3 covers 16 residues. V was shortened by 5 bases and J by 4 bases, with 20 bases between the two germline ends.

V and J are TRBV7-8 and TRBJ2-7, with 8 bases lining up with TRBD1. V shed 5 bases, J shed 6 bases, and the junction held 15 bases outside the gene matches. This CDR3 has 16 residues. Germline CDR1 and CDR2: SGHVS and FQNEAQ. Here the CDR3 DNA reads TGTGCCAGCAGCCCTACTATTCGGACAGGGAATATCGAGCAGTACTTC. Amino acid sequence: CASSPTIRTGNIEQYF.